These T cell receptor beta chains were read from a single sample in a study of T cell changes during pregnancy in multiple sclerosis. Clones were sequenced by immunoSEQ multiplex PCR, and TCRdb holds only the in-frame ones, with some missing. Among nearly 60,000 clones listed, 91% were seen once. The source was CD4+ T cells from peripheral blood mononuclear cells, collected after pregnancy. The receptors come from a female donor in good health, enrolled as a control in a pregnancy study. Both conserved end residues are part of each CDR3. D genes are given only for firm matches. For some rows the clone size is stated as once, few or many, or as a class when expanded; others skip it.

D,J,length,V,size,CDR3,DNA
.,TRBJ1-1,18,TRBV11-3,.,CASSFSKGGVPLNTEAFF,TGTGCCAGCAGCTTCTCCAAGGGGGGGGTACCCCTGAACACTGAAGCTTTCTTT
TRBD1,TRBJ1-5,21,TRBV4-1,.,CASSQQLQGSSSSRSNQPQHF,TGCGCCAGCAGCCAACAATTACAGGGGTCGAGCTCGTCACGATCTAATCAGCCCCAGCATTTT
.,TRBJ2-3,14,TRBV7-6,.,CASSTTGLIDTQYF,TGTGCCAGCAGCACGACGGGTCTTATAGATACGCAGTATTTT
.,TRBJ1-1,14,TRBV7-2,.,CASSAELVNTEAFF,TGTGCCAGCAGCGCGGAATTGGTGAACACTGAAGCTTTCTTT
TRBD1,TRBJ2-1,14,TRBV10-3,.,CAISEKDRANEQFF,TGTGCCATCAGTGAGAAGGACAGGGCGAATGAGCAGTTCTTC
.,TRBJ1-1,12,TRBV11-2,.,CASSLETGRAFF,TGTGCCAGCAGCTTAGAGACAGGCCGAGCTTTCTTT
.,TRBJ1-2,14,TRBV30,.,CAWSAHRDGGGYTF,TGTGCCTGGAGTGCCCACCGAGATGGGGGGGGCTACACCTTC
.,TRBJ1-4,15,TRBV5-4,once,CASSYKGAHNEKLFF,TGTGCCAGCAGCTACAAGGGAGCCCATAATGAAAAACTGTTTTTT
.,TRBJ1-4,14,TRBV7-2,.,CASSFEATNEKLFF,TGTGCCAGCAGCTTTGAGGCAACTAATGAAAAACTGTTTTTT
.,TRBJ1-1,14,TRBV7-2,.,CASSFPGIQTEAFF,TGTGCCAGCAGCTTCCCCGGGATTCAAACTGAAGCTTTCTTT
.,TRBJ1-3,16,TRBV6-5,.,CASSYTPTSSGNTIYF,TGTGCCAGCAGTTACACACCGACAAGCTCTGGAAACACCATATATTTT
.,TRBJ2-5,14,TRBV7-9,.,CASSPRVPPETQYF,TGTGCCAGCAGCCCGAGGGTCCCCCCTGAGACCCAGTACTTC
.,TRBJ1-3,15,TRBV5-1,.,CASSLGQLTGNTIYF,TGCGCCAGCAGCTTGGGACAGTTAACTGGAAACACCATATATTTT
.,TRBJ1-2,15,TRBV27,.,CASSSSLTFAHGYTF,TGTGCCAGCAGTTCTTCTTTGACATTTGCACATGGCTACACCTTC
TRBD2,TRBJ2-3,16,TRBV5-6,.,CASSLGWRGGTDTQYF,TGTGCCAGCAGCTTGGGGTGGCGGGGGGGCACAGATACGCAGTATTTT
TRBD1,TRBJ1-6,17,TRBV10-3,.,CAIRGQTLLASNSPLHF,TGTGCCATCAGGGGACAGACTCTCCTAGCCTCTAATTCACCCCTCCACTTT
.,TRBJ2-5,17,TRBV25-1,.,CASSEYVEDVGGETQYF,TGTGCCAGCAGTGAATATGTCGAGGACGTTGGGGGGGAGACCCAGTACTTC